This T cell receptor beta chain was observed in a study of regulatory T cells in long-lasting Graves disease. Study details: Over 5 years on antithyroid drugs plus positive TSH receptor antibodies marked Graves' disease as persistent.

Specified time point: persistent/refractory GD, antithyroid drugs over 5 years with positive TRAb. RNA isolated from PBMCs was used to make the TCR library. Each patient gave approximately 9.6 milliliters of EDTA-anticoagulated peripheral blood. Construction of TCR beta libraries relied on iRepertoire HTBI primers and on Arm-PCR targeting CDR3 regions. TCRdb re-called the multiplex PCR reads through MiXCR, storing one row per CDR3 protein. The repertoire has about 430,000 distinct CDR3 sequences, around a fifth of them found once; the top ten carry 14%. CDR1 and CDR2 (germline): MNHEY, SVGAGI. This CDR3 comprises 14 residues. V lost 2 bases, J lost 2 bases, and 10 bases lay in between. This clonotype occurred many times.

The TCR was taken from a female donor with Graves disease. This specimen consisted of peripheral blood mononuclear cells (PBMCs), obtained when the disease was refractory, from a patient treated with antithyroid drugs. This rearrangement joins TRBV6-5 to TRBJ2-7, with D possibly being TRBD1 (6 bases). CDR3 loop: CASSYAAGAYEQYF. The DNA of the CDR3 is TGTGCCAGCAGTTACGCGGCAGGGGCCTACGAGCAGTACTTC.